Below, 21 T cell receptor beta chains from the same sample are listed, as sequenced in a study of CD8 T cells in Susac syndrome. Reverse transcription of roughly 0.45 to 1 ug RNA used random hexamers. TCRdb itself ran the immunoSEQ multiplex PCR reads through MiXCR, one entry per CDR3 protein. This sample carries some 450,000 distinct CDR3 sequences, approximately 85% of them seen once, and the ten largest clones take under 0.15%. Material for sequencing was CD8+ T cells from PBMCs. Every receptor here comes from a human donor with multiple sclerosis.

The V and J genes are TRBV15 and TRBJ2-1; TRBD1 matches 7 bases. Germline V gives CDR1 LNHNV, CDR2 YYDKDF (reference sequence). With 1 base clipped from V and 2 bases from J, the junction kept 5 bases outside the gene matches. This CDR3 has 16 amino acids. For the CDR3, the DNA is TGTGCCACCAGCAGAGGGGACAGCGAGGCCTACAATGAGCAGTTCTTC. It is translated as CATSRGDSEAYNEQFF.

The V and J genes are TRBV29-1 and TRBJ1-1; D uncertain. CDR3 size: 11 residues. V lost 5 bases and J lost 1, with 5 bases in between. Germline CDR1 and CDR2: SQVTM and ANQGSEA. CDR3 bases: TGCAGCGTTCAGAAGAACACTGAAGCTTTCTTT. Translated, it gives CSVQKNTEAFF.

Points on this clonotype: A junction boundary mismatches the germline segment, possibly from a read error. The gene calls are TRBV7-9 and TRBJ2-7; D unresolved. There are 12 residues in the CDR3. Germline CDR1 and CDR2: SEHNR and FQNEAQ (reference sequence). The DNA of the CDR3 is TGTGCCAGCAGCTTATTGTCCTCCGAGCAGTACTTC. It specifies CASSLLSSEQYF.

This clonotype has more than one count but fewer than ten. This sequence joins TRBV6-2 or TRBV6-3 and TRBJ2-1; 9 nucleotides align to TRBD2. Looked up from germline, CDR1 is MNHEY and CDR2 is SVGEGT. This CDR3 comprises 14 residues. Trimming cost V 2 bases and J 7 bases; bases outside gene matches: 3. The chain's CDR3 is CASSYISGSNEQFF. Here the CDR3 DNA reads TGTGCCAGCAGTTACATTAGCGGGAGTAATGAGCAGTTCTTC.

This rearrangement joins TRBV7-9 to TRBJ2-1; D call uncertain. This CDR3 comprises 15 residues. From germline, CDR1 is SEHNR and CDR2 FQNEAQ (reference sequence). The V end lost 5 bases, the J end lost 0 bases, and 11 bases lay between the germline ends. CDR3 coding DNA: TGTGCCAGCAGCCTCCCAATAGGCTCCTACAATGAGCAGTTCTTC. Protein product: CASSLPIGSYNEQFF.

The chain employs TRBV4-1 and TRBJ1-5; 9 bases agree with TRBD1. The CDR3 spans 15 residues. Germline assignment: CDR1 MGHRA and CDR2 YSYEKL. The junction had 5 bases not matched to a gene; V was cut back by 1 base and J by 7 bases. As DNA, the CDR3 is TGCGCCAGCAGCCAAGGGACAGGGGATGAACAGCCCCAGCATTTT. It specifies CASSQGTGDEQPQHF.

J is TRBJ2-2 and V is TRBV10-3, with D perhaps assigned TRBD1 or TRBD2 (5 bases each). There are 16 residues in the CDR3. Deletions cut 0 bases from V and 4 bases from J, with 12 bases between. Germline V CDR1 and CDR2: ENHRY, SYGVKD. The CDR3 region is CAISESLGTSTGELFF. The CDR3, as DNA: TGTGCCATCAGTGAGTCGCTAGGGACGAGCACCGGGGAGCTGTTTTTT.

The CDR3 loop reads CASGTSGGYNEQFF. CDR3 in DNA: TGTGCCAGCGGGACTAGCGGGGGCTACAATGAGCAGTTCTTC. J is TRBJ2-1 and V is TRBV6-6, with 14 bases lining up with TRBD2. This CDR3 contains 14 residues. V lost 8 bases to trimming and J lost 3 bases; unmatched junction nucleotides: 0. Germline lookup yields CDR1 MNHNY and CDR2 SVGAGI (reference sequence).

This clonotype has just one count. The gene calls are TRBV19 and TRBJ1-1, with D possibly being TRBD1 (5 bases). The germline gives CDR1 LNHDA, CDR2 SQIVND (reference sequence). V shed 7 bases and J shed 7 bases, with 22 bases lying between them. The CDR3 totals 15 residues. CDR3 region: CASTPGMSLGDEAFF. DNA for the CDR3: TGTGCCAGTACCCCTGGGATGTCCCTAGGGGATGAAGCTTTCTTT.

The chain couples TRBV2 to TRBJ1-2, with D maybe TRBD1 (5 bases). Trimming shortened V by 9 bases and J by 7 bases, and 15 bases separated the two germline ends. The germline gives CDR1 SNHLY, CDR2 FYNNEI. This CDR3 contains 12 residues. The CDR3 region is CASAGREAGYTF. The CDR3 DNA reads as TGTGCCAGTGCAGGGAGGGAGGCTGGCTACACCTTC.

This clonotype was recorded a few times. This sequence joins TRBV6-1 and TRBJ2-3; 12 bases match TRBD2. The CDR3 has 16 amino acids. J lost 6 bases, V lost 6 bases, and 10 bases had no gene match. CDR1 and CDR2 (germline): MNHNS, SASEGT. The CDR3 protein is CASSSTTSGGGDTQYF. CDR3 nucleotide sequence: TGTGCCAGCAGCTCAACGACTAGCGGGGGCGGCGATACGCAGTATTTT.

The chain links TRBV10-3 to TRBJ1-2, with a possible D match to TRBD1 (6 bases). CDR3 length: 14 residues. Germline loops: CDR1 ENHRY, CDR2 SYGVKD. Trimming cost V 8 bases and J 3 bases, with 16 bases left between them. CDR3 nucleotide sequence: TGTGCCATCCAACCCTCTGGGGGCGACTATGGCTACACCTTC. It yields the protein CAIQPSGGDYGYTF.

This chain links TRBV19 with TRBJ2-5; 9 bases fit TRBD1. Germline trimming cut 5 bases from V and 6 bases from J; bases unmatched to any gene: 13. Per germline, CDR1 LNHDA and CDR2 SQIVND (reference sequence). The CDR3 has 16 amino acids. The DNA of the CDR3 is TGTGCCAGTAGTTCCCGCCCCGGGACAGGGAGGAAGACCCAGTACTTC. Protein sequence: CASSSRPGTGRKTQYF. The full variable domain, completed using reference TRBV19 and TRBJ2-5, is DGGITQSPKYLFRKEGQNVTLSCEQNLNHDAMYWYRQDPGQGLRLIYYSQIVNDFQKGDIAEGYSVSREKKESFPLTVTSAQKNPTAFYLCASSSRPGTGRKTQYFGPGTRLLVL.

In regard to this clonotype: At one end the junction does not follow the germline gene, possibly because of a read error. This sequence joins TRBV6-5 and TRBJ1-5, with D hard to call. This CDR3 has 13 residues. Germline CDR1 is MNHEY and CDR2 is SVGAGI. The CDR3 DNA follows: TGTGCCAGCAGTTACTCTACGGGTCAGCCCCAGCTTTTT. Amino acids: CASSYSTGQPQLF.

Written as DNA, the CDR3 is TGTGCCAGCAGTTACTCGATACGGAGCATGAACACTGAAGCTTTCTTT. Its protein is CASSYSIRSMNTEAFF. The chain recombines TRBV6-6 with TRBJ1-1; D not certain. In germline, CDR1 is MNHNY, CDR2 SVGAGI (reference sequence). The CDR3 consists of 16 residues. The V and J ends lost 0 bases and 0 bases respectively, with 11 bases between them.

In its sample, this clonotype was seen a few times. This chain connects TRBV5-1 to TRBJ2-3; D gene uncertain. Trimming left V 4 bases short and J 6 bases short, with 12 bases between. Germline V gives CDR1 SGHRS, CDR2 YFSETQ. The CDR3 consists of 13 residues. This chain's CDR3 is CASSPEPEDTQYF. The CDR3 region has the DNA TGCGCCAGCAGCCCGGAGCCGGAGGATACGCAGTATTTT.

This chain connects TRBV6-5 to TRBJ1-1; D is unclear. The germline CDR1 and CDR2 sequences are MNHEY and SVGAGI. Trimming pared 4 bases from V and 0 bases from J, leaving 6 bases between. The CDR3 spans 13 residues. The CDR3 DNA reads TGTGCCAGCAGTTTTGCTTTGAACACTGAAGCTTTCTTT. Residues: CASSFALNTEAFF.

V usage is TRBV27 and J usage is TRBJ2-2, with 7 bases aligning to TRBD1. Per the germline V gene, CDR1 is MNHEY and CDR2 is SMNVEV (reference sequence). Losses at the gene ends were 5 bases for V and 7 bases for J; bases not matched to a gene: 7. This CDR3 is 14 amino acids long. CDR3 sequence reads: CASSTLGGIGELFF. The CDR3 DNA follows: TGTGCCAGCAGTACCTTAGGGGGCATCGGGGAGCTGTTTTTT.

Note on this clonotype: Possible read error: a much larger clone is one base away. The chain joins TRBV27 to TRBJ2-7, with unresolved D. The CDR3 is made up of 9 amino acids. V was shortened by 8 bases and J by 5 bases, with 4 bases between the two germline ends. CDR1 is MNHEY and CDR2 is SMNVEV in the germline V gene (reference sequence). CDR3 loop: CASGHEQYF. Here the CDR3 DNA reads TGTGCCAGCGGCCACGAGCAGTACTTC.

The chain recombines TRBV29-1 with TRBJ2-7, with D perhaps matching TRBD1 or TRBD2 (5 bases each). This CDR3 is built from 13 residues. Germline-derived CDR1 and CDR2 are SQVTM and ANQGSEA. Trimming shortened V by 5 bases and J by 2 bases, and 13 bases separated the two germline ends. This CDR3 is CSVLGTVTYEQYF. CDR3 nucleotide sequence: TGCAGCGTTTTGGGGACGGTAACCTACGAGCAGTACTTC.

This rearrangement joins TRBV19 to TRBJ2-5; D gene uncertain. V dropped 3 bases and J dropped 3 bases, with 2 bases sitting between them. Germline V lookup: CDR1 LNHDA, CDR2 SQIVND (reference sequence). The CDR3 covers 11 residues. CDR3 amino acids: CASSMEETQYF. In DNA form, the CDR3 reads TGTGCCAGTAGTATGGAAGAGACCCAGTACTTC.